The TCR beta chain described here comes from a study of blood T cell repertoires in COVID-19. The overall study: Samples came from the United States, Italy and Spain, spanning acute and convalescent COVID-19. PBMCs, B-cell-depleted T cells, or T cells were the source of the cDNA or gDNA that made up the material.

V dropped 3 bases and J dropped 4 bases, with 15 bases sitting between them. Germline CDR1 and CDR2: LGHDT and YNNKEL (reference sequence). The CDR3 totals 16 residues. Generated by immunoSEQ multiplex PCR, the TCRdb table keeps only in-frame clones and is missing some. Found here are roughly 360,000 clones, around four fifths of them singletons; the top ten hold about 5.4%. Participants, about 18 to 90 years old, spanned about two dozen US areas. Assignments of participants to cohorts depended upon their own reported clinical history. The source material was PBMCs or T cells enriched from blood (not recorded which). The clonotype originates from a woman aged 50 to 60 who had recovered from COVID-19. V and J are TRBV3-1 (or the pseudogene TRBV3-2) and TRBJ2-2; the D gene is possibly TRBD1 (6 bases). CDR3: CASSHGQPVGTGELFF. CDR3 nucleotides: TGTGCCAGCAGCCACGGACAGCCTGTGGGCACCGGGGAGCTGTTTTTT.